The clone carrying this T cell receptor beta chain was seen once. Its antigen is unidentified. This specimen comes from a study of OX40 agonist ivuxolimab in advanced cancers. Study as a whole: Patients took ivuxolimab, an agonistic anti-OX40 (CD134) antibody. Whole-study findings and limits: At 0.1-3.0 mg/kg, partial responders had clonal expansion among the lowest observed. Low normalized T-cell clonal expansion was additionally recorded for some nonresponders. On average, a greater number of expanded clones characterised CD8+ T cells relative to CD4+.

Repertoires were generated with immunoSEQ multiplex PCR, while TCRdb's copy carries only in-frame clones and drops some. The sample contains about 67,000 clones, roughly 90% of which appear only once. The germline V gene encodes CDR1 SGHTA and CDR2 FQGNSA. The length of the CDR3 is 17 residues. The V and J ends lost 5 bases and 1 base, in that order; junction bases with no gene match: 10. The gene calls are TRBV7-2 and TRBJ2-3, with 9 bases lining up with TRBD2. Sequenced here: CD4+ or CD8+ T cells sorted from blood, sampled in a trial of the OX40 agonist ivuxolimab. The clonotype was recovered from an adult with an advanced solid tumor such as melanoma, head and neck, liver or kidney cancer. The CDR3 nucleotides are TGTGCCAGCAGCCCCGGTTCTAGCGGGGCCGGCACAGATACGCAGTATTTT. Protein sequence: CASSPGSSGAGTDTQYF. The whole variable domain, filled in from reference TRBV7-2 and TRBJ2-3, reads GAGVSQSPSNKVTEKGKDVELRCDPISGHTALYWYRQSLGQGLEFLIYFQGNSAPDKSGLPSDRFSAERTGGSVSTLTIQRTQQEDSAVYLCASSPGSSGAGTDTQYFGPGTRLTVL.